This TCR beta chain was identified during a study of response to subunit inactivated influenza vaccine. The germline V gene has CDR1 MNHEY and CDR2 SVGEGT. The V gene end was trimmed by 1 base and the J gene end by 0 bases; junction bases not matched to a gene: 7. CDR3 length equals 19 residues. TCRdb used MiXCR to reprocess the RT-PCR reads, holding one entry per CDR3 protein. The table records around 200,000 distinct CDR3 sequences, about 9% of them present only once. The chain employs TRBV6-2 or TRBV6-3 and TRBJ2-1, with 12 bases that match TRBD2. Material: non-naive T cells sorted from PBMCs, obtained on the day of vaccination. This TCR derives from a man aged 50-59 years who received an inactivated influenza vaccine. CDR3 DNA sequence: TGTGCCAGCAGTTACTTAGGGACTAGCGGGCGGAGCTCCTACAATGAGCAGTTCTTC. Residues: CASSYLGTSGRSSYNEQFF.